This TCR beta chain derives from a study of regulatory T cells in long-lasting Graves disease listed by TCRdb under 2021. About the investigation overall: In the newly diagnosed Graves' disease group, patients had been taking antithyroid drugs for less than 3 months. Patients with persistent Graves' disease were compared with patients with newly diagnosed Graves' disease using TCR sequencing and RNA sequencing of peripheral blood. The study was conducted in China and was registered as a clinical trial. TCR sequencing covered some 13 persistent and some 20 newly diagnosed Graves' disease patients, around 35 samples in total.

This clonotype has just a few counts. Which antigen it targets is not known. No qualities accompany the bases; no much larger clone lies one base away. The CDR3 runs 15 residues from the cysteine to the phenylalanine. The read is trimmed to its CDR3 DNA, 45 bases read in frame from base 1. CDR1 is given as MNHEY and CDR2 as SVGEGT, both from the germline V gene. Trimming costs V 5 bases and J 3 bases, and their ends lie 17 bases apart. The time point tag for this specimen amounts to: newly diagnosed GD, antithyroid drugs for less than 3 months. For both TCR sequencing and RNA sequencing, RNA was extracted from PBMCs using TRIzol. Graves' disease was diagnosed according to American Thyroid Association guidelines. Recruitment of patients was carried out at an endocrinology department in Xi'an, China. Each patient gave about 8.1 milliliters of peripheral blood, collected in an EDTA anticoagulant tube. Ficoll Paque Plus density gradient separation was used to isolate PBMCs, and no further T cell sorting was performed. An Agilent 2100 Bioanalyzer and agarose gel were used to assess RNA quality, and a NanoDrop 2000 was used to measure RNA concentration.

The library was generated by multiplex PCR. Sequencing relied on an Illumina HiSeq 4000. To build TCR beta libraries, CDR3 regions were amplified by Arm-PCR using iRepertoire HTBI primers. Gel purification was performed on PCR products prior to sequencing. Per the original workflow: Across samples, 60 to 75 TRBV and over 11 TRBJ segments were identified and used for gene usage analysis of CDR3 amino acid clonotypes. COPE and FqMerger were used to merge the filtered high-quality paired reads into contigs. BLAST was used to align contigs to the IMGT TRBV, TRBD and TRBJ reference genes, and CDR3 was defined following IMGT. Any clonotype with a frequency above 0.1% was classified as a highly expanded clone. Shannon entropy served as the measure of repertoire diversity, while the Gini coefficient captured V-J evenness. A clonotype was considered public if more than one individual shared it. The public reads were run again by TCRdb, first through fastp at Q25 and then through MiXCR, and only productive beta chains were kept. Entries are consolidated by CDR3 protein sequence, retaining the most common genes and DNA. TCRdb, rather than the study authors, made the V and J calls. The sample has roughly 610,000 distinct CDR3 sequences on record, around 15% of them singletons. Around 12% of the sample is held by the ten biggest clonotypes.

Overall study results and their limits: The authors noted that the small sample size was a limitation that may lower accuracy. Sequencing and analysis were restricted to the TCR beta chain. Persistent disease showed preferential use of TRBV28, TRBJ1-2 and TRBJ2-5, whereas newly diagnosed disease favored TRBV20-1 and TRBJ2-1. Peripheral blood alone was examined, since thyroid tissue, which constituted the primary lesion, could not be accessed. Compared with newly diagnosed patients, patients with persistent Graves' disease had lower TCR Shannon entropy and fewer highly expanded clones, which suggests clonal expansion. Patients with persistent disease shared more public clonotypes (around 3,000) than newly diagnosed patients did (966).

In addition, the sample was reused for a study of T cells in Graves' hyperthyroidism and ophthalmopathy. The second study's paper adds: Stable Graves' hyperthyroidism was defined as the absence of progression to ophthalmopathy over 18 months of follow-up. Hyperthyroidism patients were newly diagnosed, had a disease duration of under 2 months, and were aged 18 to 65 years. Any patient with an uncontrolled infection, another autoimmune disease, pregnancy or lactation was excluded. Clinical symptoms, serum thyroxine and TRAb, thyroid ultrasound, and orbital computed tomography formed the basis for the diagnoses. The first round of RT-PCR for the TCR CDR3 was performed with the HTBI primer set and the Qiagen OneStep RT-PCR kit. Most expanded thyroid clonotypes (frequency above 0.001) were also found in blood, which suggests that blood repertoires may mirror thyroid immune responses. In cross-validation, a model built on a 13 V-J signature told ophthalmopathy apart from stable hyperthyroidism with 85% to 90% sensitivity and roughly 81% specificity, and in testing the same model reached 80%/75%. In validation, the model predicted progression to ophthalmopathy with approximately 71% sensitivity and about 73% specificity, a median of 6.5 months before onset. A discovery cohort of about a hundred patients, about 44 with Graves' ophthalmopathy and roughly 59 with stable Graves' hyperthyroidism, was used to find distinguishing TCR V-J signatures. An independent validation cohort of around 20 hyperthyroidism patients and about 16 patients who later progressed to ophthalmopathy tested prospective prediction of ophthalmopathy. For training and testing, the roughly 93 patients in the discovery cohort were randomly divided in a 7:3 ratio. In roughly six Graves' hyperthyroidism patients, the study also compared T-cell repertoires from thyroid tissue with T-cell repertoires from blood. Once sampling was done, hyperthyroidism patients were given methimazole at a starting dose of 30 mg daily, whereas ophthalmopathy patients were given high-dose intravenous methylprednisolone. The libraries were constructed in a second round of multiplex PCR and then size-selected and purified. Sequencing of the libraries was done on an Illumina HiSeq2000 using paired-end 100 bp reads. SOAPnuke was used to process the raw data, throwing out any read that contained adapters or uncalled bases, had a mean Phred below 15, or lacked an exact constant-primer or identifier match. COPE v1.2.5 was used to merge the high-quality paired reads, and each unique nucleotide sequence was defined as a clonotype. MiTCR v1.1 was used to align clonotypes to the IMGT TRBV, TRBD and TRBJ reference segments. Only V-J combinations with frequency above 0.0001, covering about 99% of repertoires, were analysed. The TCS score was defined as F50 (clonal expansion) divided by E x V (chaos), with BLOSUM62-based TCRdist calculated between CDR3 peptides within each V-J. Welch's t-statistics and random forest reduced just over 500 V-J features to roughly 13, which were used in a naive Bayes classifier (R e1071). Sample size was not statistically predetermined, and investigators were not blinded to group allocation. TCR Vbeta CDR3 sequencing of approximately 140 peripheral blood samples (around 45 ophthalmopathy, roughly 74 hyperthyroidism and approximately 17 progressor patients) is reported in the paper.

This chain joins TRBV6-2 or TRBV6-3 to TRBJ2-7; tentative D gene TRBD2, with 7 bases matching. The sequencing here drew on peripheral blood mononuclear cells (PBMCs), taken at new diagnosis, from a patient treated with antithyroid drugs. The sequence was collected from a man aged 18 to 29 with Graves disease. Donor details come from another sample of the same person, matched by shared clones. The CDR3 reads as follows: CASSRQGREIYEQYF. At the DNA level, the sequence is TGTGCCAGCAGTCGTCAGGGGCGGGAGATCTACGAGCAGTACTTC.